This T cell receptor beta chain derives from a study of CD8 T cells in ankylosing spondylitis. TCRdb analysed the 5' RACE reads with MiXCR anew, one entry per CDR3 protein. The data contain hundreds of thousands of distinct CDR3 sequences, 12% of them singletons. V lost 8 bases and J lost 3; bases outside the gene matches: 6. The CDR3 is made up of 14 amino acids. In the case of this clonotype: Its specificity is unknown.

Study results and limitations: Under 10 highly homologous variants formed a TCR beta motif that appeared characteristic of ankylosing spondylitis blood. Disease-linked clones displayed a CD8+ phenotype and appeared relatively rarely in peripheral blood. Before this, some motif variants had been reported in reactive arthritis synovial fluid and blood.

The chain carries TRBV12-3 or TRBV12-4 and TRBJ2-1, with 8 nucleotides matching TRBD2. The TCR was taken from a male donor with ankylosing spondylitis. Material: blood, either unsorted or a sorted T cell fraction (not recorded which). CDR3 sequence: CASGERGIYNEQFF. For the CDR3, the DNA is TGTGCCAGCGGAGAGCGGGGGATCTACAATGAGCAGTTCTTC.